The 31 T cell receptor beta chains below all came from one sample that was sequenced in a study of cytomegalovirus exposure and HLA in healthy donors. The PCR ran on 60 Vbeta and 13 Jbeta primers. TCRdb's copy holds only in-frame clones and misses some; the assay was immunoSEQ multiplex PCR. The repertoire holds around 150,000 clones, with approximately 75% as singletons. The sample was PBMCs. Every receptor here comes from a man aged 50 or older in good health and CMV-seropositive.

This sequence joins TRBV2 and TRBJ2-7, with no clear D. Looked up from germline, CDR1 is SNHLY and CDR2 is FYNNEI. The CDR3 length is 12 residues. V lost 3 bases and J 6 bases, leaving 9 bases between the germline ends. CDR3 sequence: CASSESLIEQYF. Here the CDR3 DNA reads TGTGCCAGCAGTGAGAGCCTCATCGAGCAGTACTTC.

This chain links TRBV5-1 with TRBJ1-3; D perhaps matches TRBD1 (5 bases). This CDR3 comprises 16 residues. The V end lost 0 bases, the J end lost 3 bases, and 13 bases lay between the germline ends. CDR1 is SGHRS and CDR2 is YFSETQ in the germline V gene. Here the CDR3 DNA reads TGCGCCAGCAGCTTGGGGAGGGGCGCCTTTGGAAACACCATATATTTT. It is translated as CASSLGRGAFGNTIYF.

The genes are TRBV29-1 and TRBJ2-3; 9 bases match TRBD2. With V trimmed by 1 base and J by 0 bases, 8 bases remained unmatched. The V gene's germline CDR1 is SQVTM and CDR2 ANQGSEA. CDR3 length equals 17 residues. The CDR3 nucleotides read TGCAGCGTTGAAGGGGGAGCTAGCGGGGATAGCACAGATACGCAGTATTTT. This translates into CSVEGGASGDSTDTQYF.

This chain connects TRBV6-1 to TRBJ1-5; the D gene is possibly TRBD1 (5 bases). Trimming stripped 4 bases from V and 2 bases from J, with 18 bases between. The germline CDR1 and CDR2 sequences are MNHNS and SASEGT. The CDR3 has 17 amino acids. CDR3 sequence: CASSGISGGTGNQPQHF. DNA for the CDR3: TGTGCCAGCAGTGGGATCTCGGGGGGGACCGGCAATCAGCCCCAGCATTTT.

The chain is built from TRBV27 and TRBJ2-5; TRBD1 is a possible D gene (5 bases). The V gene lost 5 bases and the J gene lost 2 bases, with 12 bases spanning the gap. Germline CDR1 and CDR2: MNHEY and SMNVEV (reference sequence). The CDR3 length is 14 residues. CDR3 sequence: CASSPQTVQETQYF. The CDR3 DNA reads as TGTGCCAGCAGTCCACAGACAGTACAAGAGACCCAGTACTTC.

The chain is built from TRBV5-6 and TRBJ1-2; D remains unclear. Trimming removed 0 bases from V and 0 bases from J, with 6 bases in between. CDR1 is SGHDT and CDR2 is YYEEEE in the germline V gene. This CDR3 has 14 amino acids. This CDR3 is CASSLGPANYGYTF. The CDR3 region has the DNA TGTGCCAGCAGCTTGGGGCCAGCTAACTATGGCTACACCTTC. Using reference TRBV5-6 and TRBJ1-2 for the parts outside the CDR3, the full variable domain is DAGVTQSPTHLIKTRGQQVTLRCSPKSGHDTVSWYQQALGQGPQFIFQYYEEEERQRGNFPDRFSGHQFPNYSSELNVNALLLGDSALYLCASSLGPANYGYTFGSGTRLTVV.

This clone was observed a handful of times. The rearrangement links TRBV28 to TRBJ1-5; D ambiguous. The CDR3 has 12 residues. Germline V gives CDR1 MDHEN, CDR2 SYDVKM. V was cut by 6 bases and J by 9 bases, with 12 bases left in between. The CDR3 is CASRVPGWPQHF. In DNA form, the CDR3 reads TGTGCCAGCAGAGTGCCCGGTTGGCCCCAGCATTTT. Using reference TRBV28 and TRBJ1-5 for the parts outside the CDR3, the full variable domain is DVKVTQSSRYLVKRTGEKVFLECVQDMDHENMFWYRQDPGLGLRLIYFSYDVKMKEKGDIPEGYSVSREKKERFSLILESASTNQTSMYLCASRVPGWPQHFGDGTRLSIL.

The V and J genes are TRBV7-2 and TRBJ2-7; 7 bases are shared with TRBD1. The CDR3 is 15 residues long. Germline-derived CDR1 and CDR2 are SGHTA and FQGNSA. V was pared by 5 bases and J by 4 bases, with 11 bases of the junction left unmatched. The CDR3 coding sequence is TGTGCCAGCAGCCCGACGGGACAGTCCAGGTACGAGCAGTACTTC. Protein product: CASSPTGQSRYEQYF. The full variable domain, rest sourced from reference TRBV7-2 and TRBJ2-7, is GAGVSQSPSNKVTEKGKDVELRCDPISGHTALYWYRQSLGQGLEFLIYFQGNSAPDKSGLPSDRFSAERTGGSVSTLTIQRTQQEDSAVYLCASSPTGQSRYEQYFGPGTRLTVT.

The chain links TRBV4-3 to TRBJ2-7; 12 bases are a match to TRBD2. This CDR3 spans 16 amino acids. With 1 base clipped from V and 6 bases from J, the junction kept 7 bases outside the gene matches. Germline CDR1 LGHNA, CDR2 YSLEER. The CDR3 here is CASSQARLAGGREQYF. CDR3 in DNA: TGCGCCAGCAGCCAAGCCCGGCTAGCGGGGGGGCGCGAGCAGTACTTC.

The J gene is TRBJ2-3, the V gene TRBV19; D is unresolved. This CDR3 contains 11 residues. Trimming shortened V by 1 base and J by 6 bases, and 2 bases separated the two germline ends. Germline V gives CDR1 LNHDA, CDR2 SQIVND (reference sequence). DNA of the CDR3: TGTGCCAGTAGTATAGCTGATACGCAGTATTTT. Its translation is CASSIADTQYF.

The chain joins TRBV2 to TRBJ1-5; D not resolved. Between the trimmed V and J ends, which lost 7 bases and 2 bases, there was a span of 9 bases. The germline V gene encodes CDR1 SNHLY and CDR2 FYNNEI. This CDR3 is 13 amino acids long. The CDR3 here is CASTRSGNQPQHF. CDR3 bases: TGTGCCAGCACCCGGTCGGGCAATCAGCCCCAGCATTTT.

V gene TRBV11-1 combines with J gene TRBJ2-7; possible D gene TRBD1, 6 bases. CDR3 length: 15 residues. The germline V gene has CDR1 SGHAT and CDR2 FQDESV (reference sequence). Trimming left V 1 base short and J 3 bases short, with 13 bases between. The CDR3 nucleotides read TGTGCCAGCAGCTTAGGCCCCCGACAGGACTACGAGCAGTACTTC. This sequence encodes CASSLGPRQDYEQYF.

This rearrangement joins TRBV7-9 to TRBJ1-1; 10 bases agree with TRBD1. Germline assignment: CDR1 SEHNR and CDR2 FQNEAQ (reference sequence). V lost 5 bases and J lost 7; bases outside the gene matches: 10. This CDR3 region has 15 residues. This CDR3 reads CASSPDRGRLGEAFF. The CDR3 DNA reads TGTGCCAGCAGCCCAGACAGGGGGCGGTTGGGTGAAGCTTTCTTT.

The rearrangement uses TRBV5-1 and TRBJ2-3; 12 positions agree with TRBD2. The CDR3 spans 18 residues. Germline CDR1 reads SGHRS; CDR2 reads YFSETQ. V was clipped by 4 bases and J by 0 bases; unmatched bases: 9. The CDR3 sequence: CASSKTSGGLHSTDTQYF. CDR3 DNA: TGCGCCAGCAGCAAGACTAGCGGGGGCCTCCATAGCACAGATACGCAGTATTTT. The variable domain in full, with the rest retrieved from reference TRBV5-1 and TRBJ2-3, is KAGVTQTPRYLIKTRGQQVTLSCSPISGHRSVSWYQQTPGQGLQFLFEYFSETQRNKGNFPGRFSGRQFSNSRSEMNVSTLELGDSALYLCASSKTSGGLHSTDTQYFGPGTRLTVL.

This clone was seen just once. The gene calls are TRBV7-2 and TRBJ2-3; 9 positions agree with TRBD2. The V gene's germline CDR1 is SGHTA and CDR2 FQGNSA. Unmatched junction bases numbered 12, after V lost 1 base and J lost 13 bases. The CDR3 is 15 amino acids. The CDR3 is CASSLGSAGGRFEYF. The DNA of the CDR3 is TGTGCCAGCAGCTTAGGTTCGGCGGGGGGGCGGTTTGAGTATTTT.

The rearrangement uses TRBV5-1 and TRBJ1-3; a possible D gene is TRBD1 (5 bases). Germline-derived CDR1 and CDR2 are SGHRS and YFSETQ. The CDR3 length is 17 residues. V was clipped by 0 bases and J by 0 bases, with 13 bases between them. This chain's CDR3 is CASSLERGRLSGNTIYF. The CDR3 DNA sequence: TGCGCCAGCAGCTTGGAGCGGGGACGGCTCTCTGGAAACACCATATATTTT.

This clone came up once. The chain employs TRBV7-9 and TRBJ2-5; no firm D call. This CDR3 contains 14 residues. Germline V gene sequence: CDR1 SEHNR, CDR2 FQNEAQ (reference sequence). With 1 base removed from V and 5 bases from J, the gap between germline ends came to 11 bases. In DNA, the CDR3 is TGTGCCAGCAGCTTAGTAGGAGCAGCTGAGACCCAGTACTTC. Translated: CASSLVGAAETQYF.

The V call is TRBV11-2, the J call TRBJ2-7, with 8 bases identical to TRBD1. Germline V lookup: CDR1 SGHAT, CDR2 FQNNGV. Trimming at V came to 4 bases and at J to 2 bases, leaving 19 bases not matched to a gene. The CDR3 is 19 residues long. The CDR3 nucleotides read TGTGCCAGCAGCTCCTACCGGGACAGGAGGGGGAAGATAGCCTACGAGCAGTACTTC. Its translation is CASSSYRDRRGKIAYEQYF. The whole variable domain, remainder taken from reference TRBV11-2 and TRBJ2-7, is EAGVAQSPRYKIIEKRQSVAFWCNPISGHATLYWYQQILGQGPKLLIQFQNNGVVDDSQLPKDRFSAERLKGVDSTLKIQPAKLEDSAVYLCASSSYRDRRGKIAYEQYFGPGTRLTVT.

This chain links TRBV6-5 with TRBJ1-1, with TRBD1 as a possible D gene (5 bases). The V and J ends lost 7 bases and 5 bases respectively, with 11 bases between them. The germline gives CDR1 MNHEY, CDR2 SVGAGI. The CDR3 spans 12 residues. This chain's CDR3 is CASMGHNTEAFF. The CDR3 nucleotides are TGTGCCAGCATGGGGCATAATACTGAAGCTTTCTTT.

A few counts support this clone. As DNA, the CDR3 is TGTGCCAGCAGCCAGCCAACTAGCGGGGGGGCAGATACGCAGTATTTT. Protein product: CASSQPTSGGADTQYF. This chain connects TRBV4-2 to TRBJ2-3; 13 bases line up with TRBD2. This CDR3 contains 16 residues. Germline V gene data show CDR1 as LGHNA and CDR2 as YNFKEQ. V lost 3 bases to trimming and J lost 4 bases; unmatched junction nucleotides: 4.

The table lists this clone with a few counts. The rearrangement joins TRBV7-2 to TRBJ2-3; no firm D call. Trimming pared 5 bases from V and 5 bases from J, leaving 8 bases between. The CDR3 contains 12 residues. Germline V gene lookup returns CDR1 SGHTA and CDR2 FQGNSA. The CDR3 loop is CASSPPVDTQYF. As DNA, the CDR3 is TGTGCCAGCAGCCCTCCGGTAGATACGCAGTATTTT.

The CDR3 coding sequence is TGTGCCAGCAGCTTGGGCGGCGGGGGTAGCACAGATACGCAGTATTTT. It specifies CASSLGGGGSTDTQYF. This chain links TRBV11-2 with TRBJ2-3, with 7 bases lining up with TRBD2. V shed 3 bases and J 0 bases; nucleotides not matched to a gene: 6. Germline V gene lookup returns CDR1 SGHAT and CDR2 FQNNGV. The CDR3 loop spans 16 amino acids.

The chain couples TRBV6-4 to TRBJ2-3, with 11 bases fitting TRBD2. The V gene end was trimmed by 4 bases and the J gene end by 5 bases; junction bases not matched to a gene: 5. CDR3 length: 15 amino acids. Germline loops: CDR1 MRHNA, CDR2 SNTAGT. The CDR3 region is CASSVSGGAEDTQYF. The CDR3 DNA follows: TGTGCCAGCAGTGTTAGCGGGGGGGCCGAAGATACGCAGTATTTT.

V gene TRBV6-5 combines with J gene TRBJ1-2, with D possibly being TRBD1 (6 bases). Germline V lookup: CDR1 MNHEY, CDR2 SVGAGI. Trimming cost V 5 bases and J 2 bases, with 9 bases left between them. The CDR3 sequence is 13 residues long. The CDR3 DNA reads TGTGCCAGCAGTCTAGGACAGAACTATGGCTACACCTTC. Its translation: CASSLGQNYGYTF.

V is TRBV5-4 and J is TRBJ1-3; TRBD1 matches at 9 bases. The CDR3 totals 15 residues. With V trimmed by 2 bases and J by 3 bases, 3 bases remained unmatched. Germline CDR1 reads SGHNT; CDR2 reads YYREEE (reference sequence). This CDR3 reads CASSLQGAYGNTIYF. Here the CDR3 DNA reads TGTGCCAGCAGCTTACAGGGGGCCTATGGAAACACCATATATTTT. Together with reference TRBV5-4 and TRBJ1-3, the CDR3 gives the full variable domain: ETGVTQSPTHLIKTRGQQVTLRCSSQSGHNTVSWYQQALGQGPQFIFQYYREEENGRGNFPPRFSGLQFPNYSSELNVNALELDDSALYLCASSLQGAYGNTIYFGEGSWLTVV.

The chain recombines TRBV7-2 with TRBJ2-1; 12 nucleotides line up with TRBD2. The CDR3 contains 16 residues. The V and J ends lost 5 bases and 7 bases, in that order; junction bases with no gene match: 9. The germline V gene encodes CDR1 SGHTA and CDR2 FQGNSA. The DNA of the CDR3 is TGTGCCAGCAGCCCCTCTAGCGGGGGGGCCTGGAATGAGCAGTTCTTC. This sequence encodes CASSPSSGGAWNEQFF.

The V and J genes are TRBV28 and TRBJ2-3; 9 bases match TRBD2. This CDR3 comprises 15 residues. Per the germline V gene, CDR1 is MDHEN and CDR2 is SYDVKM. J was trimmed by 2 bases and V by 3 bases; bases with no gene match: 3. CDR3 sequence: CASSFSGGNTDTQYF. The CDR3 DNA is TGTGCCAGCAGTTTTAGCGGGGGCAACACAGATACGCAGTATTTT.

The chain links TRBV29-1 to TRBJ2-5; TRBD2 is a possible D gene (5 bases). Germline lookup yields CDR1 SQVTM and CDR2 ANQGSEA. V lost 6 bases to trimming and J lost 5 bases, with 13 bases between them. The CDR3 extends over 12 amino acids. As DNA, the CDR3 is TGCAGCGTCACGGGCTCGGGGGAGACCCAGTACTTC. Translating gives CSVTGSGETQYF. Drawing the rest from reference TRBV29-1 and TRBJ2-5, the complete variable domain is SAVISQKPSRDICQRGTSLTIQCQVDSQVTMMFWYRQQPGQSLTLIATANQGSEATYESGFVIDKFPISRPNLTFSTLTVSNMSPEDSSIYLCSVTGSGETQYFGPGTRLLVL.

The CDR3 DNA reads TGTGCCAGCAGACCCTACGCGGCTAGCGGGGGGCGATCCTACGAGCAGTACTTC. Translated, it gives CASRPYAASGGRSYEQYF. This chain connects TRBV28 to TRBJ2-7, with 11 positions matching TRBD2. The CDR3 has 18 amino acids. Trimming removed 6 bases from V and 1 base from J; junction bases left unmatched: 14. The germline V gene has CDR1 MDHEN and CDR2 SYDVKM.

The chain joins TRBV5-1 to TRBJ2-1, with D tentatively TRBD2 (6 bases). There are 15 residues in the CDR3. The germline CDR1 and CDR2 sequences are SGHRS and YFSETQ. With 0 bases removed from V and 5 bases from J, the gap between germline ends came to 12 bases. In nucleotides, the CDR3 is TGCGCCAGCAGCTTGGGGCTAGCGAAAGACAATGAGCAGTTCTTC. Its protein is CASSLGLAKDNEQFF.

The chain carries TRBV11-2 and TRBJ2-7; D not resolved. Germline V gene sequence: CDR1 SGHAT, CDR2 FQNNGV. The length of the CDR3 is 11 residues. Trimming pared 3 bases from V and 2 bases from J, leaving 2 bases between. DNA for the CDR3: TGTGCCAGCAGCTTCACCTACGAGCAGTACTTC. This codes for CASSFTYEQYF. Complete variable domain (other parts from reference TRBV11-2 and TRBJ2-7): EAGVAQSPRYKIIEKRQSVAFWCNPISGHATLYWYQQILGQGPKLLIQFQNNGVVDDSQLPKDRFSAERLKGVDSTLKIQPAKLEDSAVYLCASSFTYEQYFGPGTRLTVT.